A single sample is the source of the 11 T cell receptor beta chains below, sequenced in a study of blood T cell repertoires in COVID-19. The data were produced by immunoSEQ multiplex PCR, yet TCRdb's version contains in-frame clones alone and is incomplete. The repertoire holds hundreds of thousands of clones, approximately 84% seen once, with 15% to 17% in the top ten. Sequenced: PBMCs or T cells enriched from blood (not recorded which). The source of these receptors is a man aged 18 to 35 who had recovered from COVID-19.

This rearrangement joins TRBV30 to TRBJ1-5; weak D call: TRBD1 (6 bases). The germline gives CDR1 GTSNPN, CDR2 SVGIG (reference sequence). Trimming shortened V by 5 bases and J by 5 bases, and 19 bases separated the two germline ends. The CDR3 length is 15 residues. As DNA, the CDR3 is TGTGCCTGGTCCACCCGAATCAGGGGCCATCAGCCCCAGCATTTT. It translates to CAWSTRIRGHQPQHF.

The chain employs TRBV27 and TRBJ1-5; weak D call: TRBD1 (6 bases). Trimming cost V 5 bases and J 3 bases, with 14 bases left between them. Looked up from germline, CDR1 is MNHEY and CDR2 is SMNVEV (reference sequence). CDR3 length equals 15 residues. CDR3: CASSRRTEPNQPQHF. The CDR3 DNA is TGTGCCAGCAGTCGCCGGACAGAACCCAATCAGCCCCAGCATTTT.

The rearrangement joins TRBV9 to TRBJ1-2, with D possibly matching TRBD1 (5 bases). V was clipped by 0 bases and J by 0 bases, with 15 bases between them. Germline loops: CDR1 SGDLS, CDR2 YYNGEE. The CDR3 extends over 17 amino acids. CDR3 DNA sequence: TGTGCCAGCAGCGTAGCGACCAGGGTGGGGTCTAACTATGGCTACACCTTC. Translation gives CASSVATRVGSNYGYTF.

Worth noting for this clone: Germline and junction disagree at one end, which may indicate a read error. The chain uses TRBV19 and TRBJ2-1, with D possibly matching TRBD2 (5 bases). Per the germline V gene, CDR1 is LNHDA and CDR2 is SQIVND (reference sequence). The CDR3 is made up of 14 amino acids. CDR3 loop: CASSSPGTYNEQFF. As DNA, the CDR3 is TGTGCCAGCAGTAGTCCGGGAACCTACAATGAGCAGTTCTTC. Based on the CDR3 plus reference TRBV19 and TRBJ2-1, the full variable domain is DGGITQSPKYLFRKEGQNVTLSCEQNLNHDAMYWYRQDPGQGLRLIYYSQIVNDFQKGDIAEGYSVSREKKESFPLTVTSAQKNPTAFYLCASSSPGTYNEQFFGPGTRLTVL.

Remarks on this clone: Other DNA variants within this sample encode the same CDR3. The J gene is TRBJ1-1, the V gene TRBV7-9; 8 bases align to TRBD1. The germline gives CDR1 SEHNR, CDR2 FQNEAQ (reference sequence). V shed 3 bases and J 5 bases; nucleotides not matched to a gene: 5. The CDR3 has 14 amino acids. CDR3 DNA: TGTGCCAGCAGCTTGCAGGGGGCAGGGACTGAAGCTTTCTTT. This gives the protein CASSLQGAGTEAFF.

V is TRBV13 and J is TRBJ2-3, with 10 positions matching TRBD1. This CDR3 spans 17 amino acids. The V segment lost 3 bases and the J segment 3 bases; nucleotides outside the gene matches: 9. Germline V gene lookup returns CDR1 PRHDT and CDR2 FYEKMQ (reference sequence). As DNA, the CDR3 is TGTGCCAGCAGCTTGAAATGGGACAGGGGAATGACAGATACGCAGTATTTT. Protein sequence: CASSLKWDRGMTDTQYF.

This sequence joins TRBV28 and TRBJ2-7; 7 bases are a match to TRBD1. V lost 6 bases to trimming and J lost 5 bases; unmatched junction nucleotides: 13. The germline V gene has CDR1 MDHEN and CDR2 SYDVKM. The length of the CDR3 is 15 residues. The CDR3 DNA is TGTGCCAGCAGCCCTTGGGGACAGAACGGGAACGAGCAGTACTTC. This encodes CASSPWGQNGNEQYF.

This sequence joins TRBV10-3 and TRBJ1-1, with a weak D call TRBD1 (5 bases). This CDR3 spans 12 amino acids. Germline CDR1 reads ENHRY; CDR2 reads SYGVKD. Trimming left V 9 bases short and J 1 base short, with 9 bases between. The CDR3 loop reads CAIGTSNTEAFF. The CDR3 DNA reads as TGTGCCATTGGGACTTCGAACACTGAAGCTTTCTTT.

The chain employs TRBV11-2 and TRBJ1-2; the match to TRBD1 covers 7 bases. This CDR3 has 14 amino acids. V shed 5 bases, J shed 6 bases, and the junction held 9 bases outside the gene matches. CDR1 and CDR2 from the germline V gene are SGHAT and FQNNGV. The CDR3 DNA is TGTGCCAGCAGCATAACAGGGGTCAGCGATGGCTACACCTTC. Translated: CASSITGVSDGYTF.

The rearrangement uses TRBV13 and TRBJ2-5, with D tentatively TRBD1 (5 bases). Germline assignment: CDR1 PRHDT and CDR2 FYEKMQ (reference sequence). This CDR3 region has 14 residues. The germline V and J ends were trimmed by 2 bases and 1 base, with 8 bases remaining between them. The CDR3 DNA reads TGTGCCAGCAGCTTACGGCAGGGCCAAGAGACCCAGTACTTC. It yields the protein CASSLRQGQETQYF.

The gene calls are TRBV28 and TRBJ2-2, with 7 bases matching TRBD2. The V and J ends lost 3 bases and 5 bases, in that order; junction bases with no gene match: 6. The CDR3 consists of 15 residues. CDR1 and CDR2 (germline): MDHEN, SYDVKM. For the CDR3, the DNA is TGTGCCAGCAGTTTGGGCGGGAGTCGTACCGGGGAGCTGTTTTTT. This encodes CASSLGGSRTGELFF.